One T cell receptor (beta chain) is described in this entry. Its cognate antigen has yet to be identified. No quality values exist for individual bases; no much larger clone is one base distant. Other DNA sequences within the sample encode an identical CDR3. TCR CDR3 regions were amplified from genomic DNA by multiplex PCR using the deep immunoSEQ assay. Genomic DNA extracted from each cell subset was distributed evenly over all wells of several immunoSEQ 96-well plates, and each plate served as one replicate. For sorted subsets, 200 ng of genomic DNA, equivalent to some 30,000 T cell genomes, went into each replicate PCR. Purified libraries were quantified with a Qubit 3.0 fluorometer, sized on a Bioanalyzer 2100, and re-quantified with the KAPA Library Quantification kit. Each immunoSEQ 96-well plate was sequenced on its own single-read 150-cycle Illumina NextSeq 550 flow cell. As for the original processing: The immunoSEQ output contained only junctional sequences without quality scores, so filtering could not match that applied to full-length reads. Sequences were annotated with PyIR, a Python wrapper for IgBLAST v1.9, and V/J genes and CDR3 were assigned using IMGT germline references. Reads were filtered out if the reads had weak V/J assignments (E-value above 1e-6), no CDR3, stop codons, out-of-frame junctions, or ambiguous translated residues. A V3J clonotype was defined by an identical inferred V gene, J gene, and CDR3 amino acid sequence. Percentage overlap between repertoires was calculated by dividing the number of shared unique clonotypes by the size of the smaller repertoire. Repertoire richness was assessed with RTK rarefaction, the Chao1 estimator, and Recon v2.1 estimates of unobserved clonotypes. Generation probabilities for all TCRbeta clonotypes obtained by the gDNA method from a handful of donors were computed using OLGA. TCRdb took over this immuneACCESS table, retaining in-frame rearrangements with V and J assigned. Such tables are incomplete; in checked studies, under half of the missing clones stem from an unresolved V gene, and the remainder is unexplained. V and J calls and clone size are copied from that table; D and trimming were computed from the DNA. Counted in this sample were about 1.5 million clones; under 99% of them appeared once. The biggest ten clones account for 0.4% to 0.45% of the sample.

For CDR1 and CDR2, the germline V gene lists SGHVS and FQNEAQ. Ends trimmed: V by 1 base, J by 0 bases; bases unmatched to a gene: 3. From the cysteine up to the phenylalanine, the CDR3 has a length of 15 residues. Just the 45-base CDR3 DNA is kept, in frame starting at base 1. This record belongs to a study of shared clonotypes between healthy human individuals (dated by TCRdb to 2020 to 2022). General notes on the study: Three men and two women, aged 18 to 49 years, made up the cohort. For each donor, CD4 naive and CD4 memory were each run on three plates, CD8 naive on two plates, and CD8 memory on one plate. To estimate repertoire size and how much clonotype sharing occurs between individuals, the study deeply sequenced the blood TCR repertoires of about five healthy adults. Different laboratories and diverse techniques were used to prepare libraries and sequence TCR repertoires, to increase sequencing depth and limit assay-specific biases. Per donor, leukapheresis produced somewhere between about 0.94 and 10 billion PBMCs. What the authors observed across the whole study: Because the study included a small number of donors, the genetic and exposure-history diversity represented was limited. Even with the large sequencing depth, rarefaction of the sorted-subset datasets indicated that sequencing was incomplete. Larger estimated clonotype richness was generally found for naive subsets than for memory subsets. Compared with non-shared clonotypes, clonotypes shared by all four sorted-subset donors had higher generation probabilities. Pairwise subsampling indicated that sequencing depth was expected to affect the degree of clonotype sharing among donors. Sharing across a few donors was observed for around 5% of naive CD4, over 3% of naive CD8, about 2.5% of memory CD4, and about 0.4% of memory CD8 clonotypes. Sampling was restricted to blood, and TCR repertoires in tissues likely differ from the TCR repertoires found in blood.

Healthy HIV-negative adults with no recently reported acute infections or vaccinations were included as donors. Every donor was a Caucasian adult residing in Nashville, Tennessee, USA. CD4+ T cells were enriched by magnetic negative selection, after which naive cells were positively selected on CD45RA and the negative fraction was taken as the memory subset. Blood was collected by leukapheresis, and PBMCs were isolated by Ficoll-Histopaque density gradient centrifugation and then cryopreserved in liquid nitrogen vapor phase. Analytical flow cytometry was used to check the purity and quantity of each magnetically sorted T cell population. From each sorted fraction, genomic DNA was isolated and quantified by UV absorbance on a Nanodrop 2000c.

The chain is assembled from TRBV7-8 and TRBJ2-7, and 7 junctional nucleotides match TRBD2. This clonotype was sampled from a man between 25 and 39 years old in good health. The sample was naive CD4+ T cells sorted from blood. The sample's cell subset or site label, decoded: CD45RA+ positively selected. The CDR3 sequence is CASSLVGGSSYEQYF. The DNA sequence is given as TGTGCCAGCAGCTTAGTGGGCGGGAGCTCCTACGAGCAGTACTTC.